This T cell receptor (beta chain) came from a study of cytotoxic CD8 clonotypes in ibrutinib-treated CLL. General study findings and limits: Public clonotypes proved infrequent, and on treatment they shrank or remained steady. Baseline clonality was higher than in age-matched healthy donors and moved in step with circulating CD8+ T-cell counts.

Generated by immunoSEQ multiplex PCR, the TCRdb table keeps only in-frame clones and is missing some. Of tens of thousands of clones in the sample, 70% to 80% were seen once. Turning to this clone: What it binds is not known.

The CDR3 is 17 amino acids. V was pared by 1 base and J by 2 bases, with 15 bases between. Germline assignment: CDR1 LNHDA and CDR2 SQIVND (reference sequence). The sequence was collected from a human donor with chronic lymphocytic leukemia. This sample comprised PBMCs, obtained after 12 months of ibrutinib treatment. The chain uses TRBV19 and TRBJ1-3, with unresolved D. CDR3: CASSIGPAGRPGNTIYF. CDR3 nucleotide sequence: TGTGCCAGTAGTATAGGCCCTGCGGGAAGGCCTGGAAACACCATATATTTT.